Sequencing of this TCR beta chain was carried out in a study of T cells in Graves' hyperthyroidism and ophthalmopathy. Researchers amplified the TCR beta CDR3 regions from RNA transcripts. The TCR CDR3 was amplified in a first-round RT-PCR using the HTBI primer set. A single record per CDR3 protein comes from TCRdb applying MiXCR to the multiplex PCR reads. The table shows hundreds of thousands of distinct CDR3 sequences, with roughly 22% occurring only once. The ends were cut back, 2 bases at V and 4 bases at J, with 11 bases in the middle. Germline loops: CDR1 MNHEY, CDR2 SMNVEV (reference sequence). The CDR3 has 14 residues. Points from the study as a whole: Ophthalmopathy and stable hyperthyroidism were separated by a 13 V-J model.

This clonotype turned up a few times. Its cognate antigen is unknown. Disease lasting under 3 months, a NOSPECS grade of at least 4, and a Clinical Activity Score of at least 3 were features of the ophthalmopathy patients. The TCR comes from a young man with Graves' ophthalmopathy. J is TRBJ1-1 and V is TRBV27; D is ambiguous. Material: blood. Written as DNA, the CDR3 is TGTGCCAGCAGTTTACGCCGTGCCAGCACTGAAGCTTTCTTT. This translates into CASSLRRASTEAFF.